The 29 T cell receptor beta chains given below trace back to one sample, sequenced in a study of blood T cell repertoires in COVID-19. Clones were read by immunoSEQ multiplex PCR, and TCRdb kept only the in-frame ones, dropping some. This repertoire shows 270,000 or so clones, roughly 93% found once; its top ten account for under 3%. Material for sequencing was PBMCs or T cells enriched from blood (not recorded which). These receptor sequences come from a middle-aged woman with acute COVID-19.

The gene calls are TRBV6-5 and TRBJ2-2; D is uncertain. The CDR3 runs to 15 residues. Trimming stripped 6 bases from V and 6 bases from J, with 17 bases between. CDR1 and CDR2 (germline): MNHEY, SVGAGI. This chain's CDR3 is CASSTTRLGAGELFF. The CDR3 region has the DNA TGTGCCAGCAGCACCACCCGACTCGGCGCCGGGGAGCTGTTTTTT.

The rearrangement links TRBV5-1 to TRBJ1-1; 11 nucleotides line up with TRBD1. This CDR3 contains 13 residues. J lost 10 bases, V lost 4 bases, and 6 bases had no gene match. The germline V gene encodes CDR1 SGHRS and CDR2 YFSETQ. CDR3: CASSPLGQGGAFF. The CDR3 DNA reads as TGCGCCAGCAGCCCCTTGGGACAGGGGGGAGCTTTCTTT.

V is TRBV24-1 and J is TRBJ2-2, with 11 nucleotides matching TRBD2. Per the germline V gene, CDR1 is KGHDR and CDR2 is SFDVKD. With V trimmed by 6 bases and J by 6 bases, 11 bases remained unmatched. The CDR3 sequence is 17 residues long. CDR3 amino acids: CATSKLAGGTGSGELFF. The CDR3 coding sequence is TGTGCCACCAGTAAGCTAGCGGGAGGAACCGGGTCCGGGGAGCTGTTTTTT.

The rearrangement uses TRBV2 and TRBJ2-1; D ambiguous. The CDR3 is 13 residues long. V lost 6 bases and J 2 bases, leaving 8 bases between the germline ends. The V gene's germline CDR1 is SNHLY and CDR2 FYNNEI. The CDR3 DNA reads as TGTGCCAGCAGGGCCGATACCTACAATGAGCAGTTCTTC. This codes for CASRADTYNEQFF.

The chain joins TRBV7-9 to TRBJ2-7; 7 nucleotides line up with TRBD2. The CDR3 has 15 amino acids. Germline V gene sequence: CDR1 SEHNR, CDR2 FQNEAQ (reference sequence). With V trimmed by 2 bases and J by 0 bases, 4 bases remained unmatched. The CDR3 sequence is CASSLPSGYSYEQYF. As DNA, the CDR3 is TGTGCCAGCAGCTTACCTAGCGGCTACTCCTACGAGCAGTACTTC.

This clone came up a few times. The chain uses TRBV28 and TRBJ1-2; 7 nucleotides agree with TRBD1. Trimming removed 4 bases from V and 7 bases from J; junction bases left unmatched: 3. The germline gives CDR1 MDHEN, CDR2 SYDVKM. The CDR3 contains 12 residues. The CDR3 here is CASSWSGGGYTF. Written as DNA, the CDR3 is TGTGCCAGCAGTTGGTCAGGGGGTGGCTACACCTTC.

V usage is TRBV2 and J usage is TRBJ1-2; weak D call: TRBD1 (6 bases). The CDR3 contains 14 residues. V was pared by 4 bases and J by 9 bases, with 18 bases between. Germline V gives CDR1 SNHLY, CDR2 FYNNEI. This CDR3 is CASSAGEVRVSYTF. CDR3 sequence (DNA): TGTGCCAGCAGTGCAGGGGAAGTAAGAGTTAGCTACACCTTC.

This chain uses TRBV7-3 with TRBJ2-2; 7 bases agree with TRBD1. The germline gives CDR1 SGHTA, CDR2 FQGTGA. This CDR3 comprises 15 residues. V shed 1 base, J shed 6 bases, and the junction held 5 bases outside the gene matches. The CDR3 reads CASSLSDTGAGELFF. CDR3 bases: TGTGCCAGCAGCTTAAGTGATACAGGGGCCGGGGAGCTGTTTTTT.

This chain joins TRBV4-1 and TRBJ2-3; TRBD1 matches at 7 bases. Trimming cost V 0 bases and J 2 bases; bases outside gene matches: 5. Germline V gene data show CDR1 as MGHRA and CDR2 as YSYEKL. The CDR3 covers 16 residues. CDR3 DNA sequence: TGCGCCAGCAGCCAAGAAGAGACAGGGTTCACAGATACGCAGTATTTT. Translated, it gives CASSQEETGFTDTQYF.

The chain uses TRBV19 and TRBJ2-5, with 8 bases identical to TRBD1. The CDR3 runs to 15 residues. CDR1 LNHDA and CDR2 SQIVND come from the germline V gene (reference sequence). Germline trimming cut 3 bases from V and 3 bases from J; bases unmatched to any gene: 6. The CDR3 DNA follows: TGTGCCAGTAGTATTGGACAGGGTCAGAAAGAGACCCAGTACTTC. It codes for CASSIGQGQKETQYF.

The chain carries TRBV29-1 and TRBJ1-1, with D hard to call. V lost 7 bases to trimming and J lost 4 bases, with 19 bases between them. Germline CDR1 and CDR2: SQVTM and ANQGSEA. CDR3 size: 14 residues. Here the CDR3 reads CSALLQVLSTEAFF. The CDR3 nucleotides read TGCAGCGCCCTGCTCCAGGTTTTGAGCACTGAAGCTTTCTTT.

The V call is TRBV3-1 (or the pseudogene TRBV3-2), the J call TRBJ1-4; tentatively, D is TRBD1 (5 bases). Germline V gene lookup returns CDR1 LGHDT and CDR2 YNNKEL (reference sequence). CDR3 length equals 16 residues. V was trimmed by 1 base and J by 4 bases, leaving 13 bases between them. The CDR3 is CASSQVGGTGNEKLFF. The CDR3 region has the DNA TGTGCCAGCAGCCAAGTCGGCGGGACGGGTAATGAAAAACTGTTTTTT.

The chain joins TRBV2 to TRBJ2-2, with TRBD1 matching 8 bases. J lost 4 bases, V lost 7 bases, and 8 bases had no gene match. Germline values: CDR1 SNHLY, CDR2 FYNNEI. This CDR3 region has 15 residues. The CDR3 sequence: CASKQTGAVTGELFF. CDR3 bases: TGTGCCAGCAAGCAGACAGGGGCTGTCACCGGGGAGCTGTTTTTT.

The gene calls are TRBV6-2 or TRBV6-3 and TRBJ2-3, with D unclear. The V gene lost 6 bases and the J gene lost 4 bases, with 5 bases spanning the gap. Germline V gene sequence: CDR1 MNHEY, CDR2 SVGEGT. The CDR3 runs 11 residues. The CDR3 bases are TGTGCCAGCAGCTCGTCAGATACGCAGTATTTT. It yields the protein CASSSSDTQYF.

The V and J genes are TRBV18 and TRBJ1-1; weak D call: TRBD1 (6 bases). The CDR3 runs 15 residues. CDR1 and CDR2 from the germline V gene are KGHSH and LQKENI. Trimming shortened V by 2 bases and J by 2 bases, and 12 bases separated the two germline ends. The CDR3 loop is CASSPVDSLNTEAFF. The CDR3 bases are TGTGCCAGCTCACCAGTGGACAGCCTTAACACTGAAGCTTTCTTT.

This clone has a count of ten or more. The chain employs TRBV2 and TRBJ2-7, with D tentatively TRBD1 (6 bases). The length of the CDR3 is 11 residues. V was shortened by 6 bases and J by 6 bases, with 9 bases between the two germline ends. From germline, CDR1 is SNHLY and CDR2 FYNNEI. The CDR3: CASSVRGEQYF. CDR3 in DNA: TGTGCCAGCAGCGTCAGGGGCGAGCAGTACTTC.

The table lists this clone with a few counts. The genes are TRBV18 and TRBJ1-1; no definite D call. There are 13 residues in the CDR3. V gave up 3 bases and J gave up 0 bases, with 5 bases separating them. Germline values: CDR1 KGHSH, CDR2 LQKENI. CDR3 bases: TGTGCCAGCTCACCCACAATGAACACTGAAGCTTTCTTT. Translating gives CASSPTMNTEAFF.

The rearrangement links TRBV5-4 to TRBJ1-1, with 10 bases fitting TRBD1. Germline V CDR1 and CDR2: SGHNT, YYREEE (reference sequence). The CDR3 contains 16 residues. J gave up 4 bases and V 4 bases, and 10 bases lay outside the gene matches. CDR3 sequence: CASSPPGQGPGTEAFF. The CDR3 region has the DNA TGTGCCAGCAGCCCTCCGGGACAGGGGCCCGGCACTGAAGCTTTCTTT.

The genes are TRBV5-6 and TRBJ2-1; the match to TRBD2 covers 10 bases. The V and J ends lost 5 bases and 0 bases, in that order; junction bases with no gene match: 5. The CDR3 has 16 amino acids. The germline CDR1 and CDR2 sequences are SGHDT and YYEEEE. The CDR3, as DNA: TGTGCCAGCAGATTGCGGACTAGCGGCTCCTACAATGAGCAGTTCTTC. Translated: CASRLRTSGSYNEQFF.

This chain connects TRBV5-1 to TRBJ2-5, with TRBD1 matching over 7 bases. Germline CDR1 reads SGHRS; CDR2 reads YFSETQ. V lost 3 bases to trimming and J lost 2 bases; unmatched junction nucleotides: 4. The CDR3 is 14 residues long. CDR3 residues: CASSYRGWQETQYF. The CDR3 DNA is TGCGCCAGCAGCTACAGGGGCTGGCAAGAGACCCAGTACTTC.

V gene TRBV6-5 combines with J gene TRBJ1-2, with 10 positions matching TRBD1. V lost 6 bases, J lost 2 bases, and 6 bases stayed unmatched. Germline CDR1 MNHEY, CDR2 SVGAGI. The CDR3 loop spans 15 amino acids. In DNA form, the CDR3 reads TGTGCCAGCAGGGGACAGGGGATGTCCAACTATGGCTACACCTTC. Translating it yields CASRGQGMSNYGYTF.

V is TRBV6-5 and J is TRBJ1-2; TRBD1 matches 7 bases. V shed 0 bases and J 8 bases; nucleotides not matched to a gene: 6. Germline-derived CDR1 and CDR2 are MNHEY and SVGAGI. The CDR3 runs to 14 residues. The CDR3 coding sequence is TGTGCCAGCAGTTACTCAACAGGGGCAGGGGGCTACACCTTC. Its translation is CASSYSTGAGGYTF.

This clone has a handful of counts. The CDR3 DNA reads as TGTGCCAGCCGGTCCGATGGGAACACCGGGGAGCTGTTTTTT. Encoded protein: CASRSDGNTGELFF. The chain carries TRBV28 and TRBJ2-2, with no clear D. With 8 bases removed from V and 1 base from J, the gap between germline ends came to 11 bases. The CDR3 extends over 14 amino acids. CDR1 is MDHEN and CDR2 is SYDVKM in the germline V gene.

The chain uses TRBV18 and TRBJ2-1; D may be TRBD2 (5 bases). The CDR3 runs 12 residues. The V gene's germline CDR1 is KGHSH and CDR2 LQKENI. V gave up 5 bases and J gave up 6 bases, with 8 bases separating them. In nucleotides, the CDR3 is TGTGCCAGCTCAGAAACTAGCAATGAGCAGTTCTTC. Protein: CASSETSNEQFF.

The chain combines TRBV9 with TRBJ2-1, with 9 bases fitting TRBD1. The CDR3 is made up of 15 amino acids. V lost 2 bases and J lost 2; bases outside the gene matches: 2. Germline values: CDR1 SGDLS, CDR2 YYNGEE. CDR3 bases: TGTGCCAGCAGCGTGGACAGGGGTACCTACAATGAGCAGTTCTTC. Encoded protein: CASSVDRGTYNEQFF.

V gene TRBV5-4 combines with J gene TRBJ2-1; 7 bases fit TRBD2. V gave up 7 bases and J gave up 5 bases; unmatched junction bases: 6. Germline CDR1 reads SGHNT; CDR2 reads YYREEE (reference sequence). The CDR3 runs 13 residues. CDR3 sequence (DNA): TGTGCCAGCGCCGGGACTACTGACAATGAGCAGTTCTTC. Protein: CASAGTTDNEQFF.

The gene calls are TRBV28 and TRBJ1-2; TRBD1 matches at 9 bases. This CDR3 has 18 residues. The trim removed 5 bases at V and 0 bases at J, leaving 13 bases unmatched. CDR1 and CDR2 (germline): MDHEN, SYDVKM. The CDR3 DNA sequence: TGTGCCAGCAGTGGACACCACGGGACAGGGACAACTAACTATGGCTACACCTTC. This codes for CASSGHHGTGTTNYGYTF.

This chain connects TRBV7-8 to TRBJ2-2, with a possible D match to TRBD2 (6 bases). The V and J ends lost 5 bases and 8 bases respectively, with 9 bases between them. This CDR3 region has 12 residues. From germline, CDR1 is SGHVS and CDR2 FQNEAQ. The CDR3 DNA reads TGTGCCAGCAGCCGTGGGAGGGGGGAGCTGTTTTTT. This sequence encodes CASSRGRGELFF.

This chain uses TRBV7-2 with TRBJ2-1, with 10 positions matching TRBD2. The CDR3 loop spans 15 amino acids. V shed 5 bases and J 6 bases; nucleotides not matched to a gene: 7. CDR1 SGHTA and CDR2 FQGNSA come from the germline V gene. Here the CDR3 DNA reads TGTGCCAGCAGCCTAGGCCCTAGCGGGGGCAATGAGCAGTTCTTC. Protein: CASSLGPSGGNEQFF.